This T cell receptor (beta chain) came from a study of blood T cell repertoires in COVID-19. The CDR3 is 15 amino acids. Germline CDR1 reads SGHAT; CDR2 reads FQNNGV. V lost 5 bases, J lost 5 bases, and 7 bases stayed unmatched. Clones were sequenced by immunoSEQ multiplex PCR, and TCRdb holds only the in-frame ones, with some missing. Here the sample spans almost 200,000 clones, just under 85% being singletons. Sequencing was performed on peripheral blood. V and J are TRBV11-2 and TRBJ1-1; the match to TRBD1 covers 11 bases. This clonotype was obtained from a man aged 55 to 70 with COVID-19, enrolled during active disease. The CDR3 DNA reads as TGTGCCAGCAGCCCTTTCGGACAGGGGGCAACTGAAGCTTTCTTT. This sequence encodes CASSPFGQGATEAFF.